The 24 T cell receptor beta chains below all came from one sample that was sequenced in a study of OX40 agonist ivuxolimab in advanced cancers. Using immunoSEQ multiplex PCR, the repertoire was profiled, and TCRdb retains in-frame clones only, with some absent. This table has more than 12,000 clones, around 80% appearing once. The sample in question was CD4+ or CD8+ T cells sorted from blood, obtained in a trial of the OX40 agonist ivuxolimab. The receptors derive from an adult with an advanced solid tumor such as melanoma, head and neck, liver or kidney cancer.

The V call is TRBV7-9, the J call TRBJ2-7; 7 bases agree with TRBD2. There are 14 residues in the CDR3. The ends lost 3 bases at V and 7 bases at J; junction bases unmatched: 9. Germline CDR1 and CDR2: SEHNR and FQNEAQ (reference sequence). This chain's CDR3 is CASSLFAGAGEQYF. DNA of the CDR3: TGTGCCAGCAGCTTGTTTGCGGGAGCGGGGGAGCAGTACTTC.

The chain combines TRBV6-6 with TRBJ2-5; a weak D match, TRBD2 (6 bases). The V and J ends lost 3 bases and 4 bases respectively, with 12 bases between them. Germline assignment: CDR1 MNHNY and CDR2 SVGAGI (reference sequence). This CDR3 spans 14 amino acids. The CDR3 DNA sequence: TGTGCCAGCAGTTATATGGGGGGAGGAGAGACCCAGTACTTC. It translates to CASSYMGGGETQYF.

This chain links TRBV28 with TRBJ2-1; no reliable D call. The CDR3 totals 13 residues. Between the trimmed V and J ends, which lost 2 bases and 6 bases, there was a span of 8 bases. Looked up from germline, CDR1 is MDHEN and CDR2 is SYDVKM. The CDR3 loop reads CASSLGLGNEQFF. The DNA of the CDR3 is TGTGCCAGCAGTTTAGGGTTGGGCAATGAGCAGTTCTTC.

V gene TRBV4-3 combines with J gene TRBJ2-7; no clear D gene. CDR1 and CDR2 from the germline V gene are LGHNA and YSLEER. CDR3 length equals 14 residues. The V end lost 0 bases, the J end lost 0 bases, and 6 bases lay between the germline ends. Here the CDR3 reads CASSQDRYSYEQYF. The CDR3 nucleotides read TGCGCCAGCAGCCAAGACAGGTACTCCTACGAGCAGTACTTC.

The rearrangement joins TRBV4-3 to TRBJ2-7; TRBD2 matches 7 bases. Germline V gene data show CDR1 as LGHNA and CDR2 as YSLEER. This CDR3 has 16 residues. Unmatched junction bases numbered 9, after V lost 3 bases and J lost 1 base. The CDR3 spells CASSHSASGESYEQYF. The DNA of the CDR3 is TGCGCCAGCAGCCATTCGGCTAGCGGAGAGTCCTACGAGCAGTACTTC.

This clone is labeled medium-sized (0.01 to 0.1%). The CDR3 nucleotides are TGTGCCAGCAGCCAAGCGGGAGGGCCCACAGATACGCAGTATTTT. The encoded protein is CASSQAGGPTDTQYF. The chain recombines TRBV27 with TRBJ2-3; 10 bases are shared with TRBD2. This CDR3 contains 15 residues. The junction had 5 bases not matched to a gene; V was cut back by 6 bases and J by 2 bases. The germline V gene has CDR1 MNHEY and CDR2 SMNVEV (reference sequence).

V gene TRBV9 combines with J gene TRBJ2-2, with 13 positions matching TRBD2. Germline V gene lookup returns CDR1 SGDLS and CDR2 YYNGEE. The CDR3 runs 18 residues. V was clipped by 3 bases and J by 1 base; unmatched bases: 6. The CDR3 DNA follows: TGTGCCAGCAGCGACCGGACTAGCGGGAGTAGGAACACCGGGGAGCTGTTTTTT. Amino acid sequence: CASSDRTSGSRNTGELFF.

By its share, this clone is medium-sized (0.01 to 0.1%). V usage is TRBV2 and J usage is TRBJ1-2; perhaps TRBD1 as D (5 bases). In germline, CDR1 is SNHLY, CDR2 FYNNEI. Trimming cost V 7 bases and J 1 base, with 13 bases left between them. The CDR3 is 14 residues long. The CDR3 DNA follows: TGTGCCAGCATGTCAGGGAGGGATAACTATGGCTACACCTTC. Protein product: CASMSGRDNYGYTF.

The CDR3 loop is CASSLARGLIYEQYF. As DNA, the CDR3 is TGTGCCAGCAGCTTAGCCAGGGGCCTTATATACGAGCAGTACTTC. This chain uses TRBV7-9 with TRBJ2-7, with D possibly matching TRBD1 (6 bases). This CDR3 comprises 15 residues. The germline gives CDR1 SEHNR, CDR2 FQNEAQ (reference sequence). The V end was cut by 0 bases, the J end by 4 bases, with 13 bases between. The full variable domain, in which reference TRBV7-9 and TRBJ2-7 provide the parts outside the CDR3, is DTGVSQNPRHKITKRGQNVTFRCDPISEHNRLYWYRQTLGQGPEFLTYFQNEAQLEKSRLLSDRFSAERPKGSFSTLEIQRTEQGDSAMYLCASSLARGLIYEQYFGPGTRLTVT.

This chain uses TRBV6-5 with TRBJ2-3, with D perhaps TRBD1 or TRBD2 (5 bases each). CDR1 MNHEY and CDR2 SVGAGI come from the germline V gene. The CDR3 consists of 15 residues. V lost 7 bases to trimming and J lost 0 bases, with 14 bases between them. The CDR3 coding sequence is TGTGCCAGCACCAACAGGTGGACTAGCACAGATACGCAGTATTTT. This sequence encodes CASTNRWTSTDTQYF.

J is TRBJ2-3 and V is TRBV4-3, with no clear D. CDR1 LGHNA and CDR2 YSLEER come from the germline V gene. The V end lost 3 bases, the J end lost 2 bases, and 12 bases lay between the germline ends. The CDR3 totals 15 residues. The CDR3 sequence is CASSQQRTLTDTQYF. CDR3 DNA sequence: TGCGCCAGCAGCCAGCAGAGGACCCTCACAGATACGCAGTATTTT.

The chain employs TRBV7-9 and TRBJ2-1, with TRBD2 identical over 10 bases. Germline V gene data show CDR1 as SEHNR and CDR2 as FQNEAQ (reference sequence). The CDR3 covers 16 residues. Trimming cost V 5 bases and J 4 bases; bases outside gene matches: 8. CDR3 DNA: TGTGCCAGCAGCACCACTAGCGGGAAGAGATACAATGAGCAGTTCTTC. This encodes CASSTTSGKRYNEQFF.

The CDR3 nucleotides are TGCAGCGTTTGTCCCGGGGACAACACCGGGGAGCTGTTTTTT. Translated, it gives CSVCPGDNTGELFF. The V call is TRBV29-1, the J call TRBJ2-2; D may match TRBD1 or TRBD2 (5 bases each). The CDR3 is 14 amino acids. The V end was cut by 5 bases, the J end by 2 bases, with 12 bases between. Germline V CDR1 and CDR2: SQVTM, ANQGSEA.

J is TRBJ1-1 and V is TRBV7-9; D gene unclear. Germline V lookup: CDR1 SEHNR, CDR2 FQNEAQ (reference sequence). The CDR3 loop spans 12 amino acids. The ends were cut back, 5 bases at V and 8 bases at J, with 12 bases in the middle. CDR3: CASSENRNEAFF. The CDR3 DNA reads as TGTGCCAGCAGCGAGAACAGAAACGAAGCTTTCTTT.

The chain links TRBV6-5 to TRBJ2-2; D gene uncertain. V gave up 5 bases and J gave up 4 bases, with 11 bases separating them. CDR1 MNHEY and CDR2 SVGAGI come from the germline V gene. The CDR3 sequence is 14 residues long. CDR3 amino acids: CASSEGDFTGELFF. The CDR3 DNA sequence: TGTGCCAGCAGTGAAGGCGACTTCACCGGGGAGCTGTTTTTT.

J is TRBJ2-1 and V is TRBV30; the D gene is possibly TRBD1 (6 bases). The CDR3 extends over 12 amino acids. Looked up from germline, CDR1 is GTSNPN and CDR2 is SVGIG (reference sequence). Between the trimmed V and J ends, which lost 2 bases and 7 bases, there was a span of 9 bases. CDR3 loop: CAWSIQGNEQFF. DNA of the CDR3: TGTGCCTGGAGTATACAGGGTAATGAGCAGTTCTTC. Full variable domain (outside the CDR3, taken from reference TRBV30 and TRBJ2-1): SQTIHQWPATLVQPVGSPLSLECTVEGTSNPNLYWYRQAAGRGLQLLFYSVGIGQISSEVPQNLSASRPQDRQFILSSKKLLLSDSGFYLCAWSIQGNEQFFGPGTRLTVL.

The CDR3 here is CASSYFGSGNTIYF. CDR3 in DNA: TGTGCCAGCAGTTACTTCGGCTCTGGAAACACCATATATTTT. V and J are TRBV6-5 and TRBJ1-3; D not resolved. CDR3 length: 14 amino acids. Germline assignment: CDR1 MNHEY and CDR2 SVGAGI. V lost 1 base and J 0 bases, leaving 4 bases between the germline ends.

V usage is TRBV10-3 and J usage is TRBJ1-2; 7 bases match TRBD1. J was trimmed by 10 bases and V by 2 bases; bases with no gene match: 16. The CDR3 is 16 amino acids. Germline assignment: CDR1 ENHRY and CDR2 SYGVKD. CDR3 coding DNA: TGTGCCATCAGTGAGAGGGGTGGGCGGGACAGCCCTATCTACACCTTC. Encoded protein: CAISERGGRDSPIYTF.

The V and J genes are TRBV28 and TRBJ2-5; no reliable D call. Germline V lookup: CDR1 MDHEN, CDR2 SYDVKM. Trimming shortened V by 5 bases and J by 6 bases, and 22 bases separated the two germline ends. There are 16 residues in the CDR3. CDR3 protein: CASSTESGGQWKTQYF. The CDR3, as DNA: TGTGCCAGCAGTACGGAGTCGGGCGGTCAATGGAAGACCCAGTACTTC.

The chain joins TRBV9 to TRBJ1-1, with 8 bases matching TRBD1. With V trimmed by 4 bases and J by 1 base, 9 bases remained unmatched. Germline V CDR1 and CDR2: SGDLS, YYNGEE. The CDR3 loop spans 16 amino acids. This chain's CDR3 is CASSHRQGSRNTEAFF. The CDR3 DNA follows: TGTGCCAGCAGCCATAGACAGGGGAGCAGGAACACTGAAGCTTTCTTT.

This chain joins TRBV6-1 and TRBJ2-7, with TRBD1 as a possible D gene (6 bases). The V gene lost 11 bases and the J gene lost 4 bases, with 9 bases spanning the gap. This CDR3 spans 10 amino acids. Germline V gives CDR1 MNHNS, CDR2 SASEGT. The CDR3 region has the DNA TGTGCCGGTGGACAGTACGAGCAGTACTTC. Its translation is CAGGQYEQYF.

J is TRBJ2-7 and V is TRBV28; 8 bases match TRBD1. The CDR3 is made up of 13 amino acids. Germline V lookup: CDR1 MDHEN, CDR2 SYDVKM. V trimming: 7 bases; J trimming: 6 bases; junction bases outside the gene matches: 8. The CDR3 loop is CASTARTGLEQYF. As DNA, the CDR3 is TGTGCCAGCACCGCACGGACAGGGCTCGAGCAGTACTTC.

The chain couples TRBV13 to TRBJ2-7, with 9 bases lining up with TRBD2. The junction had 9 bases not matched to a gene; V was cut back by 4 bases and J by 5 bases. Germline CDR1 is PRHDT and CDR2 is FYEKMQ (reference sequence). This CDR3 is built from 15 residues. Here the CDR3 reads CASSWGLANVHEQYF. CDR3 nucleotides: TGTGCCAGCAGCTGGGGACTAGCCAACGTCCACGAGCAGTACTTC.

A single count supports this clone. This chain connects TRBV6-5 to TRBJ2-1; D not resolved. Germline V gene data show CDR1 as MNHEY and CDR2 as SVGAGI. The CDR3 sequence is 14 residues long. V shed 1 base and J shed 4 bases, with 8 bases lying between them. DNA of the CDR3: TGTGCCAGCAGTTACTATCCGGAGTACAATGAGCAGTTCTTC. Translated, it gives CASSYYPEYNEQFF.